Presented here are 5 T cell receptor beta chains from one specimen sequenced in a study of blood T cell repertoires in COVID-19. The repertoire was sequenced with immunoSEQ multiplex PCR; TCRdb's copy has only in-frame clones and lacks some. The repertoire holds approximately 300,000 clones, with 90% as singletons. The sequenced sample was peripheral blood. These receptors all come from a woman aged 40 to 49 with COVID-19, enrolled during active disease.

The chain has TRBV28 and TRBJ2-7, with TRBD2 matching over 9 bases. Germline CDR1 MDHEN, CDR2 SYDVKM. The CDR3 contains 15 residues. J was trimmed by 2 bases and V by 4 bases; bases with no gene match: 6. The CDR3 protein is CASSSQGGRAYEQYF. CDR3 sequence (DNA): TGTGCCAGCAGTTCCCAAGGCGGGAGGGCCTACGAGCAGTACTTC.

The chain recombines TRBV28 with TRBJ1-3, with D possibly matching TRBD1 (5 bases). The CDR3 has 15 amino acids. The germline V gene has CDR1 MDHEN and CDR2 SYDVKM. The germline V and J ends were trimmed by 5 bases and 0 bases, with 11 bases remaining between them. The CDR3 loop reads CASSRDGSSGNTIYF. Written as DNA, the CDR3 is TGTGCCAGCAGTCGGGACGGGAGCTCTGGAAACACCATATATTTT. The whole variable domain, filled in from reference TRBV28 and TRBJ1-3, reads DVKVTQSSRYLVKRTGEKVFLECVQDMDHENMFWYRQDPGLGLRLIYFSYDVKMKEKGDIPEGYSVSREKKERFSLILESASTNQTSMYLCASSRDGSSGNTIYFGEGSWLTVV.

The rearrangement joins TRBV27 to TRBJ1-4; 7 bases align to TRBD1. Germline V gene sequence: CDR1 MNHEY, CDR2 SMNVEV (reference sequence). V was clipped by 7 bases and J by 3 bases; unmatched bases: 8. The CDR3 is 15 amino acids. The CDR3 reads CASTNQGGANEKLFF. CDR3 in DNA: TGTGCCAGCACCAATCAGGGGGGCGCTAATGAAAAACTGTTTTTT.

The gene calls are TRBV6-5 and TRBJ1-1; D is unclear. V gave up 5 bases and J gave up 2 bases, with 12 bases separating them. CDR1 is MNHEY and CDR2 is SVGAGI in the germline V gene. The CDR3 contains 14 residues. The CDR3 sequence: CASSKDGLNTEAFF. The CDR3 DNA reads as TGTGCCAGCAGTAAGGACGGACTCAACACTGAAGCTTTCTTT.

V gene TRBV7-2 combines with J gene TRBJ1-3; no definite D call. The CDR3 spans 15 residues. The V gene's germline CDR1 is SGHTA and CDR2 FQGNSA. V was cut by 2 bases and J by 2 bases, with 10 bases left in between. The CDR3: CASSLSPATGNTIYF. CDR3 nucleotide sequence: TGTGCCAGCAGCTTATCCCCTGCTACTGGAAACACCATATATTTT.